The rows below give T cell receptor beta chains drawn from one sample of a study of blood T cell repertoires in COVID-19. The table came from immunoSEQ multiplex PCR; TCRdb's copy has only in-frame clones and leaves some out. This sample has 58,000 or so clones, with 74% found just once. The sequenced sample consisted of peripheral blood. All receptors come from an elderly woman with acute or convalescent COVID-19. The CDR3 runs from the conserved cysteine through the conserved F or W. A D gene is named only where the DNA matches it firmly. The size field is filled for only some rows; it gives once, few, many or a size class.

CSASNPQGPSYEQYF | TGCAGTGCTAGTAATCCCCAGGGCCCATCCTACGAGCAGTACTTC | - | TRBJ2-7 | - | TRBV20-1
CASSLTRGRSFRSNQPQHF | TGTGCCAGCAGTTTAACAAGGGGGCGCTCCTTTAGGAGCAATCAGCCCCAGCATTTT | TRBD1 | TRBJ1-5 | - | TRBV28
CASSQQTGYMNTEAFF | TGTGCCAGCAGCCAACAAACAGGGTACATGAACACTGAAGCTTTCTTT | - | TRBJ1-1 | - | TRBV14
CAISEDPGTYNEQFF | TGTGCCATCAGTGAAGATCCAGGGACTTACAATGAGCAGTTCTTC | - | TRBJ2-1 | - | TRBV10-3
CASSLSLQTSNYGYTF | TGTGCCAGCAGTTTGTCGCTTCAGACTTCGAACTATGGCTACACCTTC | - | TRBJ1-2 | many | TRBV7-6
CASSSRTGLHEKLFF | TGTGCCAGCAGTTCTCGGACTGGTTTGCATGAAAAACTGTTTTTT | - | TRBJ1-4 | - | TRBV6-7
CASSYRDISGNTIYF | TGTGCCAGCAGTTATCGGGACATCTCTGGAAACACCATATATTTT | - | TRBJ1-3 | once | TRBV6-5
CASSSGQPTDTQYF | TGTGCCAGCAGCTCGGGACAGCCCACAGATACGCAGTATTTT | TRBD1 | TRBJ2-3 | - | TRBV13
CASGTPNTEAFF | TGTGCCAGCGGGACTCCGAACACTGAAGCTTTCTTT | - | TRBJ1-1 | - | TRBV28
CASSVGQAVTEAFF | TGTGCCAGTAGTGTGGGACAGGCGGTCACTGAAGCTTTCTTT | TRBD1 | TRBJ1-1 | - | TRBV19
CASSATGTGELFF | TGTGCCAGCAGCGCAACCGGGACAGGGGAGCTGTTTTTT | - | TRBJ2-2 | - | TRBV5-5
CASSLRAGAYNEQFF | TGTGCCAGCAGCTTAAGAGCGGGAGCGTACAATGAGCAGTTCTTC | TRBD2 | TRBJ2-1 | - | TRBV7-3
CASRTSGTSADTQYF | TGCGCCAGCCGGACTAGCGGTACGTCGGCAGATACGCAGTATTTT | TRBD2 | TRBJ2-3 | - | TRBV5-1
CASSPPTGGVETQYF | TGTGCCAGTAGTCCCCCTACGGGAGGGGTGGAGACCCAGTACTTC | TRBD2 | TRBJ2-5 | - | TRBV19
CAWNPGGGSGYTF | TGTGCCTGGAACCCCGGGGGTGGATCTGGCTACACCTTC | - | TRBJ1-2 | - | TRBV30
CAWSPVAKNIQYF | TGTGCCTGGAGTCCGGTAGCCAAAAACATTCAGTACTTC | - | TRBJ2-4 | - | TRBV30
CASSSRSVGALAKNIQYF | TGTGCCAGCAGCAGCCGGTCCGTGGGGGCCCTAGCCAAAAACATTCAGTACTTC | - | TRBJ2-4 | - | TRBV5-4
CASSYERDSTYEQYF | TGTGCCAGCAGTTACGAGCGGGACTCGACCTACGAGCAGTACTTC | TRBD2 | TRBJ2-7 | few | TRBV6-5